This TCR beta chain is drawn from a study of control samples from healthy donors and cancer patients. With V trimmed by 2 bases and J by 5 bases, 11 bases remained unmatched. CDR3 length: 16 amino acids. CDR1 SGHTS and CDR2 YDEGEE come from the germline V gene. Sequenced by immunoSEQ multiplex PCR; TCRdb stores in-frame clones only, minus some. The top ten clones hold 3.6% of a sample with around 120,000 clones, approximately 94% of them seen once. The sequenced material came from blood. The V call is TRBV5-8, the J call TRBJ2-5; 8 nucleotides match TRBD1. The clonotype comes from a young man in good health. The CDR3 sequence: CASSFWGAGGKETQYF. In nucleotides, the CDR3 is TGTGCCAGCAGCTTTTGGGGGGCAGGGGGCAAGGAGACCCAGTACTTC.